This T cell receptor (beta chain) was retrieved from a study of molecular identifiers for immune sequencing clone quantification. Whole-study context: Four of five splits of RNA from around 18,000 or 91,000 naive CD8 cells were sequenced in replicates.

Bulk TCR library preparation followed previously described methods with listed TCR primers. In TCRdb, the PCR reads were re-called with MiXCR into one record per CDR3 protein. The table records fewer than 350,000 distinct CDR3 sequences, 24% of them present only once. V was pared by 2 bases and J by 7 bases, with 12 bases between. The germline V gene encodes CDR1 MNHEY and CDR2 SVGEGT. This CDR3 spans 14 amino acids. In its sample, this clonotype was seen many times. Using a CD8+CD4-CCR7+CD45RA+ phenotype, naive CD8 T cells were sorted. Sequences were obtained from naive CD8+ T cells from blood, with Jurkat cell RNA spiked in. As for subset: FACS-sorted CD8+CD4-CCR7+CD45RA+ naive T cells. This sequence originates from a human donor in good health. Some libraries in this study had Jurkat cell RNA spiked in. The J gene is TRBJ1-5, the V gene TRBV6-2 or TRBV6-3; D is unresolved. The CDR3 here is CASSYVGSGQPQHF. The CDR3 DNA follows: TGTGCCAGCAGTTACGTCGGGTCGGGGCAGCCCCAGCATTTT.